Reported below is one T cell receptor beta chain. Antigen specificity is unknown. The CDR3 sequence is 14 residues long. Germline loops: CDR1 SGHDT, CDR2 YYEEEE. The junction had 7 bases not matched to a gene; V was cut back by 4 bases and J by 4 bases. As for time point: pre-treatment sample, taken before nivolumab and TIL therapy. This entry is derived from a study of TIL therapy for anti-PD-1-resistant metastatic lung cancer. General study findings and limits: The cohort had more treatment-naive, never-smoker and oncogene-addicted patients than typical.

This was the immunoSEQ v3 assay. Some clones are missing from TCRdb's copy, which holds only in-frame ones; the method was immunoSEQ multiplex PCR. The sample shows 16,000 or so clones, less than 80% of them seen only once. The chain uses TRBV5-6 and TRBJ1-2, with 7 positions matching TRBD1. The receptor's source is a person aged 30 to 80 with non-small cell lung cancer. Sequencing was performed on blood, taken at baseline. CDR3 bases: TGTGCCAGCAGCGTGGACAGGTGGGGCTATGGCTACACCTTC. Its translation is CASSVDRWGYGYTF.